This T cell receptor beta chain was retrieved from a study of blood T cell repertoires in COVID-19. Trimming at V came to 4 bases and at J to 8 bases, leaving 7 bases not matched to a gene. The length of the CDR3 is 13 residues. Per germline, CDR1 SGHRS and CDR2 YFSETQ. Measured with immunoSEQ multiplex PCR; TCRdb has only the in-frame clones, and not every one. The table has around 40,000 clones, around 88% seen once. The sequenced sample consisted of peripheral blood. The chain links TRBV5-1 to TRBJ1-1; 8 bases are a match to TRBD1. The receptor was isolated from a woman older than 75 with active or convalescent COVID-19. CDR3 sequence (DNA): TGCGCCAGCAGCGCAGGACAGGGAGGGGAAGCTTTCTTT. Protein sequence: CASSAGQGGEAFF.